What follows is one T cell receptor beta chain and its context. The sample belongs to a study of Graves' ophthalmopathy and Graves' hyperthyroidism. Orbital computed tomography and thyroid ultrasound, along with TRAb, serum thyroxine and clinical symptoms, underpinned diagnosis. The CDR3 extends over 16 amino acids. The V end was cut by 0 bases, the J end by 1 base, with 12 bases between. The germline gives CDR1 SNHLY, CDR2 FYNNEI. Amplification from RNA transcripts yielded the TCR beta CDR3 regions. An initial RT-PCR round employing HTBI primers preceded a second-round multiplex PCR. TCRdb re-analysed the multiplex PCR reads in MiXCR, keeping a single row per CDR3 protein. The table lists more than 550,000 distinct CDR3 sequences, 35% to 50% of them singletons.

Sequenced sample: peripheral blood. The V gene is TRBV2, the J gene TRBJ1-1, with D uncertain. This receptor was identified in an adult man with Graves' ophthalmopathy. The CDR3 protein is CASSEADGQGNTEAFF. The CDR3, as DNA: TGTGCCAGCAGTGAAGCGGACGGGCAAGGGAACACTGAAGCTTTCTTT.